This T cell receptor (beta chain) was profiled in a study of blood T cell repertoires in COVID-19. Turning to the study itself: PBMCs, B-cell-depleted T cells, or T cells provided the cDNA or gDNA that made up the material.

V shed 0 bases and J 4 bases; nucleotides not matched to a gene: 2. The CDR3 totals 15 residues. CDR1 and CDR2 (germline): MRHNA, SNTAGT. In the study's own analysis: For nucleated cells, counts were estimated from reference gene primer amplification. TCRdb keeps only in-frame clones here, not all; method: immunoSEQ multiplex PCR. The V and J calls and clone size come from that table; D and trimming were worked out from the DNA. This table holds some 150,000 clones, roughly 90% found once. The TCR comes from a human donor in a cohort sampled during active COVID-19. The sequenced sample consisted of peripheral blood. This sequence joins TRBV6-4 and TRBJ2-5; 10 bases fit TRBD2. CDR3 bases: TGTGCCAGCAGTGACTCTAGCGGGGGGCCAGAGACCCAGTACTTC. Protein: CASSDSSGGPETQYF.